Following are 10 T cell receptor beta chains from one sample sequenced in a study of blood T cell repertoires in COVID-19. The assay was immunoSEQ multiplex PCR, and TCRdb's table has in-frame clones only and misses some. The sample lists about 40,000 clones, around 85% occurring once. Sequenced sample: peripheral blood. All receptors come from a woman aged 55 to 70 with acute or convalescent COVID-19.

The chain couples TRBV4-2 to TRBJ1-1; D not resolved. Trimming shortened V by 3 bases and J by 4 bases, and 12 bases separated the two germline ends. Germline CDR1 is LGHNA and CDR2 is YNFKEQ. The CDR3 spans 14 residues. The CDR3 loop is CASSQSGGGTEAFF. The CDR3 DNA follows: TGTGCCAGCAGCCAGTCGGGTGGTGGCACTGAAGCTTTCTTT.

The rearrangement uses TRBV7-9 and TRBJ1-1; D may be TRBD1 (5 bases). This CDR3 is built from 19 residues. CDR1 is SEHNR and CDR2 is FQNEAQ in the germline V gene (reference sequence). V gave up 2 bases and J gave up 3 bases, with 25 bases separating them. The CDR3 reads CASSLPPKGFLVTDTEAFF. CDR3 DNA sequence: TGTGCCAGCAGCTTACCGCCTAAGGGGTTTTTGGTTACAGACACTGAAGCTTTCTTT.

This clone was seen a few times. This rearrangement joins TRBV19 to TRBJ1-1, with D tentatively TRBD1 (5 bases). This CDR3 is 14 amino acids long. V gave up 6 bases and J gave up 1 base, with 12 bases separating them. CDR1 LNHDA and CDR2 SQIVND come from the germline V gene (reference sequence). This chain's CDR3 is CASRVQASNTEAFF. CDR3 coding DNA: TGTGCCAGTAGAGTACAGGCCTCGAACACTGAAGCTTTCTTT.

V is TRBV6-5 and J is TRBJ2-1, with 7 positions matching TRBD1. Germline V gives CDR1 MNHEY, CDR2 SVGAGI. The V and J ends lost 6 bases and 5 bases, in that order; junction bases with no gene match: 7. The CDR3 covers 14 residues. The CDR3 loop reads CASRNRGTNNEQFF. DNA for the CDR3: TGTGCCAGCAGAAACAGGGGCACTAACAATGAGCAGTTCTTC.

The J gene is TRBJ2-5, the V gene TRBV12-3 or TRBV12-4, with 8 bases lining up with TRBD2. The V segment lost 2 bases and the J segment 5 bases; nucleotides outside the gene matches: 1. The length of the CDR3 is 13 residues. For the CDR3, the DNA is TGTGCCAGCAGTTTAAGCGGGGGTGAGACCCAGTACTTC. Its protein is CASSLSGGETQYF.

V gene TRBV5-1 combines with J gene TRBJ2-1, with 7 bases fitting TRBD2. V shed 1 base, J shed 8 bases, and the junction held 9 bases outside the gene matches. Germline CDR1 is SGHRS and CDR2 is YFSETQ. The CDR3 consists of 15 residues. CDR3 region: CASSLRSGIFDEQFF. DNA of the CDR3: TGCGCCAGCAGCTTGAGGAGCGGGATATTCGATGAGCAGTTCTTC.

This clone was recorded a few times. The chain combines TRBV7-9 with TRBJ2-7, with 8 bases aligning to TRBD2. The CDR3 has 16 amino acids. Trimming cost V 5 bases and J 1 base; bases outside gene matches: 10. Germline CDR1 SEHNR, CDR2 FQNEAQ (reference sequence). Here the CDR3 DNA reads TGTGCCAGCAGCGTAGAGCCGGGGGGGATGTCCTACGAGCAGTACTTC. As protein: CASSVEPGGMSYEQYF.

J is TRBJ1-2 and V is TRBV19; no clear D gene. V dropped 9 bases and J dropped 0 bases, with 8 bases sitting between them. Per germline, CDR1 LNHDA and CDR2 SQIVND (reference sequence). The CDR3 sequence is 12 residues long. CDR3 coding DNA: TGTGCCAGCAGTCTTACTAACTATGGCTACACCTTC. Protein: CASSLTNYGYTF.

The CDR3 nucleotides read TGCGCCATTCACGGGGAGGACAGGAGACCTTATAGCAATCAGCCCCAGCATTTT. Protein: CAIHGEDRRPYSNQPQHF. This chain uses TRBV5-1 with TRBJ1-5; 7 bases align to TRBD1. Germline CDR1 reads SGHRS; CDR2 reads YFSETQ. The trim removed 9 bases at V and 0 bases at J, leaving 18 bases unmatched. The CDR3 spans 18 residues.

The chain combines TRBV5-1 with TRBJ1-1; perhaps TRBD1 as D (5 bases). CDR1 and CDR2 (germline): SGHRS, YFSETQ. V was trimmed by 3 bases and J by 11 bases, leaving 17 bases between them. The CDR3 runs to 13 residues. The CDR3 spells CASSSGAAGSAFF. For the CDR3, the DNA is TGCGCCAGCAGCTCTGGGGCGGCGGGGTCGGCTTTCTTT.